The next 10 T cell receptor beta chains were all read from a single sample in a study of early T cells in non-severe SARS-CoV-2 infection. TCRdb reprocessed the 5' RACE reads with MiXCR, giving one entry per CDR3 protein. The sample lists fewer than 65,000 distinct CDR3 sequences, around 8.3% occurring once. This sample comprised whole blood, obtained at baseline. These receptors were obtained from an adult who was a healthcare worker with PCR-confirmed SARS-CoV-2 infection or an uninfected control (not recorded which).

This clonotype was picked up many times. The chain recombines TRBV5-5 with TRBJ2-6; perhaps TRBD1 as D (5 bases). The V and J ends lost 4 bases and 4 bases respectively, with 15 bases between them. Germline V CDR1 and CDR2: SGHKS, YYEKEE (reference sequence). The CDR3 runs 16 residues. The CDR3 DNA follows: TGTGCCAGCAGCGGTCCCCGAACAGGCGGGGCCAACGTCCTGACTTTC. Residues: CASSGPRTGGANVLTF.

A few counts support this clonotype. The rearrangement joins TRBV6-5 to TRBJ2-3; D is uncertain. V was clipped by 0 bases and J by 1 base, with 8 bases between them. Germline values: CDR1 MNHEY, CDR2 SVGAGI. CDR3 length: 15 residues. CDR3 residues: CASSYSYGRTDTQYF. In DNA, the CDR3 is TGTGCCAGCAGTTACTCTTATGGCCGCACAGATACGCAGTATTTT.

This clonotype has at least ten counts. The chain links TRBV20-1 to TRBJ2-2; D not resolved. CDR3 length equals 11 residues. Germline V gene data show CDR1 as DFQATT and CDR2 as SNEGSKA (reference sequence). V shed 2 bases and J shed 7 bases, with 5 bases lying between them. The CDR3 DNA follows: TGCAGTGCTAGAATGGACGGGGAGCTGTTTTTT. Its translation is CSARMDGELFF.

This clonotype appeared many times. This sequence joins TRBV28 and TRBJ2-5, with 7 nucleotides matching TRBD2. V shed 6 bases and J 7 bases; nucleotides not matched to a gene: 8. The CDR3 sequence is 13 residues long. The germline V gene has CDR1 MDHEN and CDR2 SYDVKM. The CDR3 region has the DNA TGTGCCAGCAGACCAGCGGCGGGAGTGACCCAGTACTTC. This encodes CASRPAAGVTQYF.

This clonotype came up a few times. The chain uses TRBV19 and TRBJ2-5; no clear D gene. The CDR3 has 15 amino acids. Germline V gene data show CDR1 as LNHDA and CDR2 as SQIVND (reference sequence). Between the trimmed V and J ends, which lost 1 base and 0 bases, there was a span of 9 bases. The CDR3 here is CASSIAAQYQETQYF. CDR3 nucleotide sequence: TGTGCCAGTAGTATAGCCGCGCAGTACCAAGAGACCCAGTACTTC.

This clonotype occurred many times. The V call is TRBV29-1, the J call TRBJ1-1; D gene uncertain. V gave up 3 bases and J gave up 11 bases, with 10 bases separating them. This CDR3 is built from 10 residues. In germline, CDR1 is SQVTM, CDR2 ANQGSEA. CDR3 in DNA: TGCAGCGTTGAGGAGTATGCGGCTTTCTTT. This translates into CSVEEYAAFF. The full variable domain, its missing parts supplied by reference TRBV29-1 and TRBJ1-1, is SAVISQKPSRDICQRGTSLTIQCQVDSQVTMMFWYRQQPGQSLTLIATANQGSEATYESGFVIDKFPISRPNLTFSTLTVSNMSPEDSSIYLCSVEEYAAFFGQGTRLTVV.

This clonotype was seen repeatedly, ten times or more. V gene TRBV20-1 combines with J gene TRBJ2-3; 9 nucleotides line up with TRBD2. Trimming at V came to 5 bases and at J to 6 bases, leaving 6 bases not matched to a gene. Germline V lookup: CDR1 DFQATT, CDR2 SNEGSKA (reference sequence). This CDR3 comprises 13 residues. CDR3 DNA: TGCAGTGCTCGCCGGACTAGCGCTGATACGCAGTATTTT. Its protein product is CSARRTSADTQYF.

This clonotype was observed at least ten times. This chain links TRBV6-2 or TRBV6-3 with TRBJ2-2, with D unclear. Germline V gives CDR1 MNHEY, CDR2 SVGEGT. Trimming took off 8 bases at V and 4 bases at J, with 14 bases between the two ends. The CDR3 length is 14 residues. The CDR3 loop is CASWIRERTGELFF. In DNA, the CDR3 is TGTGCCAGCTGGATCCGTGAGCGCACCGGGGAGCTGTTTTTT.

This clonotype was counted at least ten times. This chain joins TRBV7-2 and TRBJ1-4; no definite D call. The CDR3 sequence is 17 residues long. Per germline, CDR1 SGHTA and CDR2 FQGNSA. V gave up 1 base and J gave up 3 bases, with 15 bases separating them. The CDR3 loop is CASSLGPLSMANEKLFF. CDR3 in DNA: TGTGCCAGCAGCTTAGGTCCTTTGAGTATGGCTAATGAAAAACTGTTTTTT.

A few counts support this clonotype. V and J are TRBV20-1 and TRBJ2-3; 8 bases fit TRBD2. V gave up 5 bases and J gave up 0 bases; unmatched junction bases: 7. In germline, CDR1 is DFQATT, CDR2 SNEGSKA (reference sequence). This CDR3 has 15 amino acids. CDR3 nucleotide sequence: TGCAGTGCTCATACTAGCGGAGTGAGCACAGATACGCAGTATTTT. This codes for CSAHTSGVSTDTQYF.